Listed below are T cell receptor beta chains from one sample, sequenced in a study of cytomegalovirus exposure and HLA in healthy donors. Produced via immunoSEQ multiplex PCR; TCRdb's table is partial and in-frame only. The profile shows some 100,000 clones, roughly nine tenths of them singletons. Sequenced input: PBMCs. Receptor source: a man aged 18 to 35 in good health and CMV-seropositive. Each CDR3 is given with its conserved first and last residue. Fields, in order: clone size, J gene, V gene, D gene, CDR3 DNA, CDR3 protein. D genes are given only for firm matches. Clone size is shown for a subset of rows, as once, few, many or a class of expanded clone.

clone_size: .
j_call: TRBJ1-2
v_call: TRBV4-3
d_call: TRBD1
cdr3_nt: TGCGCCAGCTCTTTTGTAGGGACAGGGGATGGCTACACCTTC
cdr3_aa: CASSFVGTGDGYTF

clone_size: once
j_call: TRBJ1-4
v_call: TRBV2
d_call: .
cdr3_nt: TGTGCCACCATGGACAGCCCTAATGAAAAACTGTTTTTT
cdr3_aa: CATMDSPNEKLFF

clone_size: few
j_call: TRBJ2-3
v_call: TRBV19
d_call: .
cdr3_nt: TGTGCCAGTAAGGGGGGGCAGGACACAGATACGCAGTATTTT
cdr3_aa: CASKGGQDTDTQYF

clone_size: .
j_call: TRBJ2-1
v_call: TRBV6-1
d_call: .
cdr3_nt: TGTGCCAGCAGCGCTAGCGCTTTAGCCTACAATGAGCAGTTCTTC
cdr3_aa: CASSASALAYNEQFF

clone_size: .
j_call: TRBJ2-1
v_call: TRBV27
d_call: TRBD1
cdr3_nt: TGTGCCAGCAGTTTGGGACAGGGGACCTACAATGAGCAGTTCTTC
cdr3_aa: CASSLGQGTYNEQFF

clone_size: once
j_call: TRBJ2-3
v_call: TRBV30
d_call: TRBD1
cdr3_nt: TGTGCCGGCGACAGGGGGTACGAAGATACGCAGTATTTT
cdr3_aa: CAGDRGYEDTQYF

clone_size: few
j_call: TRBJ1-6
v_call: TRBV6-6
d_call: .
cdr3_nt: TGTGCCAGCAGTTACTCTTCTCCAGGGTATAATTCACCCCTCCACTTT
cdr3_aa: CASSYSSPGYNSPLHF

clone_size: .
j_call: TRBJ2-7
v_call: TRBV7-2
d_call: TRBD1
cdr3_nt: TGTGCCAGCAGCCACGGCACAGGGGGCTACGAGCAGTACTTC
cdr3_aa: CASSHGTGGYEQYF

clone_size: few
j_call: TRBJ1-2
v_call: TRBV5-6
d_call: TRBD1
cdr3_nt: TGTGCCAGCAGCTTTCCAGGGGGCTATGGCTACACCTTC
cdr3_aa: CASSFPGGYGYTF

clone_size: few
j_call: TRBJ2-7
v_call: TRBV9
d_call: .
cdr3_nt: TGTGCCAGCAGCGTAGGACAGGCGGCGGCATACGAGCAGTACTTC
cdr3_aa: CASSVGQAAAYEQYF

clone_size: .
j_call: TRBJ1-1
v_call: TRBV19
d_call: TRBD1
cdr3_nt: TGTGCCACTGGAGGAGGGGGCGGTACTGAAGCTTTCTTT
cdr3_aa: CATGGGGGTEAFF

clone_size: .
j_call: TRBJ1-4
v_call: TRBV5-6
d_call: TRBD1
cdr3_nt: TGTGCCAGCAGCTTTGCCCAAGGGACAGGGGATAGGATACTGTTTTTT
cdr3_aa: CASSFAQGTGDRILFF

clone_size: .
j_call: TRBJ1-2
v_call: TRBV28
d_call: TRBD1
cdr3_nt: TGTGCCAGCAGATCCACCGTTCAGGGGGCGGGAGGCTACACCTTC
cdr3_aa: CASRSTVQGAGGYTF

clone_size: .
j_call: TRBJ1-5
v_call: TRBV7-8
d_call: .
cdr3_nt: TGTGCCAGCAGCTTACGTAGAGACAATCAGCCCCAGCATTTT
cdr3_aa: CASSLRRDNQPQHF

clone_size: .
j_call: TRBJ2-2
v_call: TRBV2
d_call: .
cdr3_nt: TGTGCCAGCAGTGGAGACGGGACAACCTCCACCGGGGAGCTGTTTTTT
cdr3_aa: CASSGDGTTSTGELFF

clone_size: .
j_call: TRBJ2-1
v_call: TRBV5-6
d_call: .
cdr3_nt: TGTGCCAGCAGCCACGTCTACCCCACAGCCAGTGAGCAGTTCTTC
cdr3_aa: CASSHVYPTASEQFF

clone_size: .
j_call: TRBJ2-3
v_call: TRBV5-1
d_call: TRBD1
cdr3_nt: TGCGCCAGCCAACGAGGGGACAGTCGCACAGATACGCAGTATTTT
cdr3_aa: CASQRGDSRTDTQYF

clone_size: .
j_call: TRBJ1-3
v_call: TRBV19
d_call: TRBD1
cdr3_nt: TGTGCCAGTACTTATAGGGCGACAGGGACCTCTGGAAACACCATATATTTT
cdr3_aa: CASTYRATGTSGNTIYF

clone_size: .
j_call: TRBJ1-4
v_call: TRBV11-2
d_call: .
cdr3_nt: TGTGCCAGCAGCCCGGGATCGATTAATGAAAAACTGTTTTTT
cdr3_aa: CASSPGSINEKLFF

clone_size: .
j_call: TRBJ1-2
v_call: TRBV10-3
d_call: TRBD1
cdr3_nt: TGTGCCATCAGTGCTGGGACCGGGACAGGGACTGGCTACACCTTC
cdr3_aa: CAISAGTGTGTGYTF

clone_size: .
j_call: TRBJ2-7
v_call: TRBV4-3
d_call: .
cdr3_nt: TGCGCCAGCAGCCAAGTTTTTTTAGACACCTACGAGCAGTACTTC
cdr3_aa: CASSQVFLDTYEQYF

clone_size: .
j_call: TRBJ2-7
v_call: TRBV18
d_call: TRBD1
cdr3_nt: TGTGCCAGCTCACCACCTAACCCGGGACAGGGAAACTACGAGCAGTACTTC
cdr3_aa: CASSPPNPGQGNYEQYF

clone_size: .
j_call: TRBJ1-6
v_call: TRBV6-1
d_call: TRBD1
cdr3_nt: TGTGCCAGCAGTGGGCCGACAGGGGGATCACCCCTCCACTTT
cdr3_aa: CASSGPTGGSPLHF

clone_size: .
j_call: TRBJ1-1
v_call: TRBV19
d_call: .
cdr3_nt: TGTGCCAGTAGTATAGAAGGAGGAGGGAGGACTGAAGCTTTCTTT
cdr3_aa: CASSIEGGGRTEAFF

clone_size: .
j_call: TRBJ1-1
v_call: TRBV11-2
d_call: .
cdr3_nt: TGTGCCAGCAGCTTGTTGACAGGTGCCCTGAACACTGAAGCTTTCTTT
cdr3_aa: CASSLLTGALNTEAFF

clone_size: .
j_call: TRBJ2-1
v_call: TRBV15
d_call: TRBD2
cdr3_nt: TGTGCCACCAGCTCAAGCAGGGCTAGCGGGACCGAGCAGTTCTTC
cdr3_aa: CATSSSRASGTEQFF

clone_size: .
j_call: TRBJ2-1
v_call: TRBV6-4
d_call: TRBD2
cdr3_nt: TGTGCCAGCAGTGTCCTCGGGGGGGCCAACAATGAGCAGTTCTTC
cdr3_aa: CASSVLGGANNEQFF

clone_size: once
j_call: TRBJ2-2
v_call: TRBV4-1
d_call: TRBD2
cdr3_nt: TGCGCCAGCAGCCGGGCAGGCGGGGGGCGGAACACCGGGGAGCTGTTTTTT
cdr3_aa: CASSRAGGGRNTGELFF

clone_size: few
j_call: TRBJ1-2
v_call: TRBV20-1
d_call: .
cdr3_nt: TGCAGTGCTAGCGGTTCCTATGGCTACACCTTC
cdr3_aa: CSASGSYGYTF

clone_size: .
j_call: TRBJ1-5
v_call: TRBV2
d_call: .
cdr3_nt: TGTGCCAGCCGGGAGGGGAGGTGGAATCAGCCCCAGCATTTT
cdr3_aa: CASREGRWNQPQHF

clone_size: .
j_call: TRBJ2-1
v_call: TRBV5-8
d_call: .
cdr3_nt: TGTGCCAGCAGCTTGGTCTATCTAGGGCAGGGAAAAAACAATGAGCAGTTCTTC
cdr3_aa: CASSLVYLGQGKNNEQFF

clone_size: once
j_call: TRBJ1-1
v_call: TRBV2
d_call: .
cdr3_nt: TGTGCCAGCAGTGAAGTTCCGGGAGGGAACACTGAAGCTTTCTTT
cdr3_aa: CASSEVPGGNTEAFF

clone_size: .
j_call: TRBJ2-3
v_call: TRBV19
d_call: .
cdr3_nt: TGTGCCAGTAGTATTCGGTCAGATACGCAGTATTTT
cdr3_aa: CASSIRSDTQYF

clone_size: .
j_call: TRBJ2-1
v_call: TRBV2
d_call: TRBD1
cdr3_nt: TGTGCCAGCAGTGCGGCCCAGGGGGCCTTCTACAATGAGCAGTTCTTC
cdr3_aa: CASSAAQGAFYNEQFF

clone_size: .
j_call: TRBJ1-5
v_call: TRBV28
d_call: .
cdr3_nt: TGTGCCAGCGGGGGGACCCCCGACCAGCCCCAGCATTTT
cdr3_aa: CASGGTPDQPQHF

clone_size: .
j_call: TRBJ1-2
v_call: TRBV5-6
d_call: .
cdr3_nt: TGTGCCAGCAGCTTTTGGCAGGGGCCTTATGGCTACACCTTC
cdr3_aa: CASSFWQGPYGYTF

clone_size: .
j_call: TRBJ2-7
v_call: TRBV5-6
d_call: .
cdr3_nt: TGTGCCAGCAGCCCTACAAGGGGTGCCTACGAGCAGTACTTC
cdr3_aa: CASSPTRGAYEQYF

clone_size: once
j_call: TRBJ1-2
v_call: TRBV29-1
d_call: TRBD1
cdr3_nt: TGCAGCGTTGCCATGGACAGGGGGTTAGGCTACACCTTC
cdr3_aa: CSVAMDRGLGYTF

clone_size: .
j_call: TRBJ2-7
v_call: TRBV5-1
d_call: TRBD1
cdr3_nt: TGCGCCAGCAGCTCCGGGACAGGGGGCACCGAGCAGTACTTC
cdr3_aa: CASSSGTGGTEQYF

clone_size: .
j_call: TRBJ1-4
v_call: TRBV19
d_call: .
cdr3_nt: TGTGCCAGTAGCCTGACAACCCTTTCAACTAATGAAAAACTGTTTTTT
cdr3_aa: CASSLTTLSTNEKLFF

clone_size: .
j_call: TRBJ2-1
v_call: TRBV7-6
d_call: TRBD1
cdr3_nt: TGTGCCAGCAGCCCTCTTGGACAGGGCTACAATGAGCAGTTCTTC
cdr3_aa: CASSPLGQGYNEQFF

clone_size: .
j_call: TRBJ2-1
v_call: TRBV19
d_call: TRBD2
cdr3_nt: TGTGCCAGTAGTATAGGGCAGCGGGGGGGCCGCGAGCAGTTCTTC
cdr3_aa: CASSIGQRGGREQFF

clone_size: .
j_call: TRBJ1-1
v_call: TRBV6-1
d_call: .
cdr3_nt: TGTGCCAGCAGTGAAGTCGGCCAGGGTAAGGCTTTCTTT
cdr3_aa: CASSEVGQGKAFF

clone_size: .
j_call: TRBJ1-1
v_call: TRBV7-2
d_call: .
cdr3_nt: TGTGCCAGCAGCCCCAGCATCCGAGTAAGGGGCACTGAAGCTTTCTTT
cdr3_aa: CASSPSIRVRGTEAFF

clone_size: .
j_call: TRBJ2-1
v_call: TRBV9
d_call: TRBD2
cdr3_nt: TGTGCCAGCAGCGGTAGCGGGGGGGCCCCTAATGAGCAGTTCTTC
cdr3_aa: CASSGSGGAPNEQFF

clone_size: .
j_call: TRBJ2-1
v_call: TRBV5-6
d_call: .
cdr3_nt: TGTGCCAGCAGCTCTTCGGGACTCCTCAATGAGCAGTTCTTC
cdr3_aa: CASSSSGLLNEQFF

clone_size: once
j_call: TRBJ1-1
v_call: TRBV5-1
d_call: .
cdr3_nt: TGCGCCAGCAGCTCCCGGGGAGGGGGGACTGAAGCTTTCTTT
cdr3_aa: CASSSRGGGTEAFF

clone_size: .
j_call: TRBJ1-5
v_call: TRBV28
d_call: .
cdr3_nt: TGTGCCAGCAGTTTTTTAAGGGGTCAGCCCCAGCATTTT
cdr3_aa: CASSFLRGQPQHF

clone_size: .
j_call: TRBJ2-3
v_call: TRBV5-5
d_call: TRBD2
cdr3_nt: TGTGCCAGCAGCTCACTAGCGCTCTTGGATACGCAGTATTTT
cdr3_aa: CASSSLALLDTQYF

clone_size: .
j_call: TRBJ1-1
v_call: TRBV7-8
d_call: .
cdr3_nt: TGTGCCAGCGGTAGTCGGCGGTCTGAAGCTTTCTTT
cdr3_aa: CASGSRRSEAFF

clone_size: .
j_call: TRBJ2-5
v_call: TRBV7-2
d_call: .
cdr3_nt: TGTGCCAGCAGCTTAGCGGGGAGTAAAGAGACCCAGTACTTC
cdr3_aa: CASSLAGSKETQYF

clone_size: .
j_call: TRBJ2-1
v_call: TRBV7-2
d_call: .
cdr3_nt: TGTGCCAGCAGCTTAGATTTGCGGACTGGAGAGCAGTTCTTC
cdr3_aa: CASSLDLRTGEQFF

clone_size: once
j_call: TRBJ1-4
v_call: TRBV14
d_call: .
cdr3_nt: TGTGCCAGCAGCCAAAGAGGGAGGGCAACTAATGAAAAACTGTTTTTT
cdr3_aa: CASSQRGRATNEKLFF